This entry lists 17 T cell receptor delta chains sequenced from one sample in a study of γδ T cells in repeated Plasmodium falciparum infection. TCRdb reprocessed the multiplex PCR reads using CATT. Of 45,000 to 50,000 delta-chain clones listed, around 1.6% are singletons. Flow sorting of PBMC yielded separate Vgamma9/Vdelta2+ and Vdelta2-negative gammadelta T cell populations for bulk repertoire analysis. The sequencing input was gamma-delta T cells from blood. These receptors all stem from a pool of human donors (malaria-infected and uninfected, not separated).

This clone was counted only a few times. This CDR3 is CACDTVKRTGGWATWDTRQMFF. CDR3 nucleotides: TGTGCCTGTGACACTGTCAAGCGGACTGGGGGATGGGCCACCTGGGACACCCGACAGATGTTTTTC. The gene calls are TRDV2 and TRDJ3; TRDD3 matches at 10 bases. The J gene is not listed in TCRdb, so it was assigned here from a DNA match to germline. The CDR3 extends over 22 amino acids. With 1 base clipped from V and 2 bases from J, the junction kept 16 bases outside the gene matches. Germline V lookup: CDR1 GEAIGNYY, CDR2 EKD.

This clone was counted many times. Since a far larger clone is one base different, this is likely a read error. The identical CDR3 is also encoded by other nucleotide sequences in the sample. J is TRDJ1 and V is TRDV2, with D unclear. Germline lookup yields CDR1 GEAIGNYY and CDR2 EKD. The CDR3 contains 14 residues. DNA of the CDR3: TGTGCCTGTGACTTCCCCTCTCTGCCCGACAAACTCATCTTT. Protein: CACDFPSLPDKLIF.

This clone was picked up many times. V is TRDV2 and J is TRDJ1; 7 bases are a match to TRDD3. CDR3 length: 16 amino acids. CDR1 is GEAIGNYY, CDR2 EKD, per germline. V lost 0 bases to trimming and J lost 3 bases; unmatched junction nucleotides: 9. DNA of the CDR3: TGTGCCTGTGACACCGCGGATACGCGGCTTCCCGATAAACTCATCTTT. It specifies CACDTADTRLPDKLIF.

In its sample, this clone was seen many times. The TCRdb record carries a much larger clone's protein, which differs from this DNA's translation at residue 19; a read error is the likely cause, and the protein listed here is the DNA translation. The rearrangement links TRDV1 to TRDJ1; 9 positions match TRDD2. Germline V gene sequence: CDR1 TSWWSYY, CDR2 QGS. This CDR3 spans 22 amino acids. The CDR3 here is CALGELPSYMGGGHSYTDELIF. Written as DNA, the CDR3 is TGTGCTCTTGGGGAACTACCTTCCTACATGGGTGGGGGTCACTCATACACCGATGAACTCATCTTT.

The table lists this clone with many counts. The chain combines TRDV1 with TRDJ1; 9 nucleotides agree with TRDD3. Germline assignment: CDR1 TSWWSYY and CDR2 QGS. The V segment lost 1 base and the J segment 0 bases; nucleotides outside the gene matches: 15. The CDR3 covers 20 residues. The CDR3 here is CALGEPRRFAGGFYTDKLIF. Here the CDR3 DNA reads TGTGCTCTTGGGGAACCAAGGCGCTTTGCTGGGGGATTCTACACCGATAAACTCATCTTT.

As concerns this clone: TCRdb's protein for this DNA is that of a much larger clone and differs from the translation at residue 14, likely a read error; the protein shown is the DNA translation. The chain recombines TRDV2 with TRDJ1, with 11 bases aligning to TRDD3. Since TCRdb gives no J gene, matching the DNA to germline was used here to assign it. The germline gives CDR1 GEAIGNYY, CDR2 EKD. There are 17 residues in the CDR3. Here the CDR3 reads CACGLGDIFGSADELIF. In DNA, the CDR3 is TGTGCCTGCGGACTGGGGGATATTTTTGGGTCCGCCGATGAACTCATCTTT.

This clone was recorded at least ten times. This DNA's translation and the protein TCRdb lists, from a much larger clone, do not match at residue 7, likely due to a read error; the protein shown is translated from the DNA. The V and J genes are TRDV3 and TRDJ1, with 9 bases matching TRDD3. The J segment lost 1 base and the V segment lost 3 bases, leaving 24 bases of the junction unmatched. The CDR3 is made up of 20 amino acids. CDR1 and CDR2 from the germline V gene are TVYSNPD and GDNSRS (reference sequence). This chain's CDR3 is CAFIPSHSFRGIQGTDKLIF. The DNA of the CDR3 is TGTGCCTTCATACCTTCCCACTCGTTCCGGGGGATACAAGGCACCGATAAACTCATCTTT.

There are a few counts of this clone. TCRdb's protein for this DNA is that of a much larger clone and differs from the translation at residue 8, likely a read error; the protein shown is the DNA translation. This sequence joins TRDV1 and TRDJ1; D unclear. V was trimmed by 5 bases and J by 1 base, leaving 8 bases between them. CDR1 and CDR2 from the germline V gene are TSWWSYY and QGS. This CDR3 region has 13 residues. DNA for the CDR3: TGTGCTCTTGGGTCCCCCTTCACCGATAAACTCATCTTT. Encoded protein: CALGSPFTDKLIF.

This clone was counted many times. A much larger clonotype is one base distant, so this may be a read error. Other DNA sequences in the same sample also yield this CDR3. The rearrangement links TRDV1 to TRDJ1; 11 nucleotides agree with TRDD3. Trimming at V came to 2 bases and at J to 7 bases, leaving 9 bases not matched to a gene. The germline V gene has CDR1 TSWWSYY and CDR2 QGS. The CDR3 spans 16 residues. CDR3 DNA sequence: TGTGCTCTTGGGGAAGCCTACTGGGGGATAAGAGGTAAACTCATCTTT. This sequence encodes CALGEAYWGIRGKLIF.

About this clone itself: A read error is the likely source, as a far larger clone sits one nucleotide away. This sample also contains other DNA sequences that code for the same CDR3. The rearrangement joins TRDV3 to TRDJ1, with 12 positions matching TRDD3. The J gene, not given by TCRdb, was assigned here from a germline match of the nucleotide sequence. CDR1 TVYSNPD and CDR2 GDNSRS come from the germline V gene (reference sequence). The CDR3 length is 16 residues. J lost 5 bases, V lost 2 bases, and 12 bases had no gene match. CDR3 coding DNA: TGTGCCTTTGGTTACCGGTCTGGGGGATACGTTGATAAACTCATCTTT. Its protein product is CAFGYRSGGYVDKLIF.

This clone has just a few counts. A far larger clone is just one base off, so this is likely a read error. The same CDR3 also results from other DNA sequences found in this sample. The CDR3 is CALGKLPLLPLGIPDKLIF. In DNA, the CDR3 is TGTGCTCTTGGGAAACTACCCCTCCTCCCACTGGGGATTCCCGATAAACTCATCTTT. The gene calls are TRDV1 and TRDJ1; 7 nucleotides match TRDD3. Looked up from germline, CDR1 is TSWWSYY and CDR2 is QGS. This CDR3 has 19 amino acids.

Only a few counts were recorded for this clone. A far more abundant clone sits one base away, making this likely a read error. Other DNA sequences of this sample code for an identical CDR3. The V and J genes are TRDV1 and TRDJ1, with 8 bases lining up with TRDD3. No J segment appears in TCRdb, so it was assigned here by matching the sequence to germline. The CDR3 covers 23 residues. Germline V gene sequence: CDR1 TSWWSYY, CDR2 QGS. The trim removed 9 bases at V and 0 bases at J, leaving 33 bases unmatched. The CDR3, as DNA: TGTGCTCTCGGTGACCCGACCCCATCCCGTACTGGGGGGTACGCGGGGTACACCGATAAACTCATCTTT. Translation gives CALGDPTPSRTGGYAGYTDKLIF.

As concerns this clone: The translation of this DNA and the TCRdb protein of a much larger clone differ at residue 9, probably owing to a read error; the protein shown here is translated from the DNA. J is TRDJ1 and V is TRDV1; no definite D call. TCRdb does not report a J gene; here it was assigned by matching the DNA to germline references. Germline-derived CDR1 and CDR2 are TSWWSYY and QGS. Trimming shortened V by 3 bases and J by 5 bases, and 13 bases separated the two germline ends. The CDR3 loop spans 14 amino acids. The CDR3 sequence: CALGDSFRTDKLIF. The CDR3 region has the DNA TGTGCTCTTGGGGACTCGTTCCGAACTGATAAACTCATCTTT.

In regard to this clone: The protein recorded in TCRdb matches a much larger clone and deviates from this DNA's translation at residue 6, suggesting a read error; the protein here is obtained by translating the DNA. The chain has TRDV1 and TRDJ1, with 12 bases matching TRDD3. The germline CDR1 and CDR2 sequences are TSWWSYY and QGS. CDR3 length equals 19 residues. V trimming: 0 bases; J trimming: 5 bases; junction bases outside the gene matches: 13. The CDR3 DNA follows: TGTGCTCTTGGGGAACTTTTTCGCCATACTGGGGGATACTCGGATAAACTCATCTTT. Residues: CALGELFRHTGGYSDKLIF.

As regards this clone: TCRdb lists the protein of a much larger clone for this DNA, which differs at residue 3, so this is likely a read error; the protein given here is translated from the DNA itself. In nucleotides, the CDR3 is TGTGCTCCTGGGGAACTAGCCCATCAAATTGGAGATGGGGGATACCAACCCACCGATAAACTCATCTTT. This gives the protein CAPGELAHQIGDGGYQPTDKLIF. The genes are TRDV1 and TRDJ1; 10 bases map to TRDD3. Because TCRdb records no J gene, it was assigned here through a match of the DNA to germline. This CDR3 spans 23 amino acids. Germline loops: CDR1 TSWWSYY, CDR2 QGS.

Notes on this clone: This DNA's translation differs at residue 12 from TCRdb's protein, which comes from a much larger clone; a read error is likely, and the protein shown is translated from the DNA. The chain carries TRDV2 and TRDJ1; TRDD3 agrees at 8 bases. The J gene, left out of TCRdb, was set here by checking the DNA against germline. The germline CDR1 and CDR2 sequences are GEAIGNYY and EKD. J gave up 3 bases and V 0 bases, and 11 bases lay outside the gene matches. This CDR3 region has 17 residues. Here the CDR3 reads CACDTLLGATTADKLIF. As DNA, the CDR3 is TGTGCCTGTGACACCTTACTGGGGGCCACCACGGCCGATAAACTCATCTTT.

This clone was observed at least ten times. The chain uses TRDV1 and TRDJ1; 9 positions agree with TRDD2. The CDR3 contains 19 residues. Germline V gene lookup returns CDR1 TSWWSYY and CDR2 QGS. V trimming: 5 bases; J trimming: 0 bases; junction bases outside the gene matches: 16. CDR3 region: CALGTPFLRGWLNTDKLIF. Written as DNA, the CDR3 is TGTGCTCTTGGGACTCCCTTCCTACGTGGCTGGCTTAACACCGATAAACTCATCTTT.